The 17 T cell receptor beta chains below all came from one sample that was sequenced in a study of T cell repertoires in cytomegalovirus infection. These receptors' antigens are unknown. Via MiXCR, TCRdb re-called the reads, giving one row per CDR3 protein. The data hold some 920,000 distinct CDR3 sequences, with around 30% observed a single time. The source was cultured CD8+ T cells from PBMCs, collected from culture after CMV antigen stimulation. The receptors were gathered from a human donor in good health (CMV status not recorded). Some clones in this sample may be carry-over from other donors' samples.

V gene TRBV2 combines with J gene TRBJ2-5, with TRBD2 as a possible D gene (6 bases). CDR1 is SNHLY, CDR2 FYNNEI, per germline. The CDR3 is made up of 15 amino acids. V shed 8 bases and J shed 5 bases, with 21 bases lying between them. This CDR3 reads CASRGFGAMGETQYF. CDR3 DNA sequence: TGTGCCAGCCGGGGGTTTGGGGCGATGGGGGAGACCCAGTACTTC.

The chain recombines TRBV7-2 with TRBJ2-5; TRBD1 might be the D (6 bases). Germline loops: CDR1 SGHTA, CDR2 FQGNSA. Trimming took off 4 bases at V and 3 bases at J, with 18 bases between the two ends. The CDR3 covers 16 residues. CDR3 bases: TGTGCCAGCAGCTCCCTAGGTGGACAGCGAAAAGAGACCCAGTACTTC. The encoded protein is CASSSLGGQRKETQYF.

The chain links TRBV12-3 or TRBV12-4 to TRBJ1-2; 7 bases fit TRBD1. CDR3 length: 15 residues. Trimming cost V 2 bases and J 5 bases; bases outside gene matches: 8. The CDR3 spells CASSLRGRGRYGYTF. CDR3 bases: TGTGCCAGCAGTTTAAGGGGCAGGGGGAGATATGGCTACACCTTC.

This chain connects TRBV6-5 to TRBJ2-5; 7 positions match TRBD1. Trimming removed 3 bases from V and 2 bases from J; junction bases left unmatched: 3. Per germline, CDR1 MNHEY and CDR2 SVGAGI. This CDR3 comprises 14 residues. In DNA, the CDR3 is TGTGCCAGCAGTTATCTGGGACAGCAAGAGACCCAGTACTTC. It specifies CASSYLGQQETQYF.

This chain links TRBV2 with TRBJ1-5; D may be TRBD1 (5 bases). This CDR3 contains 15 residues. Per the germline V gene, CDR1 is SNHLY and CDR2 is FYNNEI. Trimming stripped 3 bases from V and 7 bases from J, with 16 bases between. DNA for the CDR3: TGTGCCAGCAGTGACCCTGGGGACGGGTACCAGCCCCAGCATTTT. It yields the protein CASSDPGDGYQPQHF.

This clonotype has a handful of counts. The rearrangement links TRBV6-5 to TRBJ1-2; 9 bases are a match to TRBD1. Germline V CDR1 and CDR2: MNHEY, SVGAGI. This CDR3 has 13 residues. V trimming: 2 bases; J trimming: 8 bases; junction bases outside the gene matches: 3. The CDR3 sequence: CASSYADRGGYTF. The CDR3, as DNA: TGTGCCAGCAGTTACGCGGACAGGGGCGGCTACACCTTC.

V gene TRBV24-1 combines with J gene TRBJ2-1, with D maybe TRBD1 (5 bases). Trimming removed 4 bases from V and 4 bases from J, with 13 bases in between. The CDR3 loop spans 15 amino acids. CDR1 and CDR2 (germline): KGHDR, SFDVKD. The CDR3 sequence: CATSENRPSYNEQFF. The DNA for the CDR3 is TGTGCCACCAGTGAGAACAGGCCGTCTTACAATGAGCAGTTCTTC.

This clonotype occurred a few times. The chain employs TRBV4-1 and TRBJ1-2, with a possible D match to TRBD1 (5 bases). Looked up from germline, CDR1 is MGHRA and CDR2 is YSYEKL. V was cut by 0 bases and J by 6 bases, with 14 bases left in between. The CDR3 length is 15 residues. The CDR3 spells CASSQEVREGNGYTF. The DNA for the CDR3 is TGCGCCAGCAGCCAAGAGGTCCGAGAGGGGAATGGCTACACCTTC.

This chain joins TRBV14 and TRBJ2-1; 15 nucleotides match TRBD2. The CDR3 length is 17 residues. Looked up from germline, CDR1 is SGHDN and CDR2 is FVKESK. The V segment lost 0 bases and the J segment 8 bases; nucleotides outside the gene matches: 5. Here the CDR3 reads CASSQDVGLAGGDEQFF. In DNA form, the CDR3 reads TGTGCCAGCAGCCAAGACGTGGGACTAGCGGGGGGAGATGAGCAGTTCTTC.

The V call is TRBV27, the J call TRBJ1-1; possibly TRBD1 for D (5 bases). Germline V gene sequence: CDR1 MNHEY, CDR2 SMNVEV (reference sequence). V lost 6 bases and J lost 7, with 15 bases in between. The CDR3 consists of 13 residues. CDR3 amino acids: CASSPGLGVEAFF. CDR3 in DNA: TGTGCCAGCAGCCCAGGGTTGGGGGTTGAAGCTTTCTTT.

The CDR3 loop is CASTEAARSYNEQFF. The CDR3 region has the DNA TGTGCCAGCACCGAAGCCGCTCGCTCCTACAATGAGCAGTTCTTC. The rearrangement links TRBV12-3 or TRBV12-4 to TRBJ2-1; D is ambiguous. V was clipped by 7 bases and J by 0 bases, with 13 bases between them. The CDR3 runs 15 residues.

Ten or more counts support this clonotype. This chain links TRBV28 with TRBJ2-1; D possibly uses TRBD1 or TRBD2 (6 bases each). The CDR3 sequence is 18 residues long. The germline gives CDR1 MDHEN, CDR2 SYDVKM. The V end lost 4 bases, the J end lost 4 bases, and 23 bases lay between the germline ends. CDR3 region: CASSSPRGGGPRYNEQFF. The CDR3 region has the DNA TGTGCCAGCAGTTCCCCCCGAGGTGGGGGGCCGAGGTACAATGAGCAGTTCTTC.

This clonotype was counted many times. The chain employs TRBV7-9 and TRBJ2-2; no clear D gene. The V end was cut by 8 bases, the J end by 3 bases, with 7 bases between. This CDR3 is 12 amino acids long. Germline CDR1 and CDR2: SEHNR and FQNEAQ (reference sequence). CDR3 region: CASAADTGELFF. The CDR3 nucleotides read TGTGCCAGCGCCGCCGACACCGGGGAGCTGTTTTTT.

This clonotype showed up just a few times. The rearrangement uses TRBV7-9 and TRBJ1-2; D is unresolved. This CDR3 spans 16 amino acids. CDR1 and CDR2 (germline): SEHNR, FQNEAQ (reference sequence). The V and J ends lost 7 bases and 8 bases respectively, with 26 bases between them. CDR3: CASTSLLPVLLWGYTF. Written as DNA, the CDR3 is TGTGCCAGCACCTCCCTCTTGCCGGTTTTACTATGGGGCTACACCTTC.

The gene calls are TRBV5-8 and TRBJ2-7; 7 bases fit TRBD1. This CDR3 contains 14 residues. V shed 3 bases and J 3 bases; nucleotides not matched to a gene: 6. Germline CDR1 SGHTS, CDR2 YDEGEE. The CDR3 here is CASSSDRVLYEQYV. The CDR3, as DNA: TGTGCCAGCAGCTCTGACAGGGTCCTCTACGAGCAGTACGTC.

This clonotype was recorded a few times. V gene TRBV10-3 combines with J gene TRBJ1-6; D possibly corresponds to TRBD1 (6 bases). The CDR3 runs 12 residues. Per germline, CDR1 ENHRY and CDR2 SYGVKD. Trimming left V 8 bases short and J 6 bases short, with 8 bases between. The CDR3 nucleotides read TGTGCCATCCGGGACATTAATTCACCCCTCCACTTT. Residues: CAIRDINSPLHF.

In its sample, this clonotype was seen a few times. The chain couples TRBV7-9 to TRBJ2-1, with 10 bases aligning to TRBD1. Trimming took 1 base from V and 6 from J; bases not matched to a gene: 9. This CDR3 contains 17 residues. The germline V gene has CDR1 SEHNR and CDR2 FQNEAQ (reference sequence). This CDR3 reads CASSLELRQGALNEQFF. CDR3 coding DNA: TGTGCCAGCAGCTTAGAGCTGCGACAGGGGGCACTCAATGAGCAGTTCTTC.